The 16 T cell receptor beta chains below were found in one sample sequenced in a study of CD8+ T cells in alopecia areata. Extraction of RNA preceded its reverse transcription into cDNA, which served as the sequencing template. Data came from immunoSEQ multiplex PCR; TCRdb stores just in-frame clones and leaves some out. The repertoire has 75,000 to 85,000 clones, 60% to 70% of them found once; the top ten carry around 22%. This sample's treatment: oral pan-JAK inhibitor, 5-10 mg twice daily. Sequencing used CD8+ T cells sorted from blood, obtained at week 24, from a patient treated with tofacitinib. These receptors were collected from a human donor with alopecia areata.

The rearrangement joins TRBV5-1 to TRBJ2-1; the D is unclear. V was pared by 0 bases and J by 6 bases, with 10 bases between. Germline-derived CDR1 and CDR2 are SGHRS and YFSETQ. The CDR3 is 14 amino acids. CDR3 protein: CASSLADSINEQFF. The CDR3 DNA reads as TGCGCCAGCAGCTTGGCGGATAGTATCAATGAGCAGTTCTTC.

The rearrangement joins TRBV4-3 to TRBJ1-2, with a possible D match to TRBD1 (6 bases). CDR3 length: 14 residues. V lost 0 bases to trimming and J lost 5 bases, with 10 bases between them. CDR1 is LGHNA, CDR2 YSLEER, per germline. CDR3 DNA: TGCGCCAGCAGCCAAGACAGGGGAGTATATGGCTACACCTTC. Amino acid sequence: CASSQDRGVYGYTF.

The chain combines TRBV29-1 with TRBJ1-1, with TRBD1 as a possible D gene (6 bases). The CDR3 length is 12 residues. Germline values: CDR1 SQVTM, CDR2 ANQGSEA. V dropped 2 bases and J dropped 3 bases, with 7 bases sitting between them. The CDR3: CSVEKGDTEAFF. DNA for the CDR3: TGCAGCGTTGAAAAGGGGGACACTGAAGCTTTCTTT.

This clone was observed once. The chain uses TRBV6-5 and TRBJ2-7; the match to TRBD2 covers 10 bases. Germline CDR1 is MNHEY and CDR2 is SVGAGI. The ends lost 8 bases at V and 5 bases at J; junction bases unmatched: 9. There are 14 residues in the CDR3. This chain's CDR3 is CASGTSGRAHEQYF. The CDR3, as DNA: TGTGCCAGCGGGACCAGCGGGAGGGCCCACGAGCAGTACTTC.

In the case of this clone: One end of the junction is discordant with germline, which a read error may explain. The chain carries TRBV29-1 and TRBJ2-1; D remains unclear. The CDR3 is 13 amino acids. Germline V gene data show CDR1 as SQVTM and CDR2 as ANQGSEA. CDR3 DNA sequence: TGCAGCGTTGTCCGTGTCTCCCACAATGAGCAGTTCTTC. Amino acid sequence: CSVVRVSHNEQFF.

This chain uses TRBV4-3 with TRBJ2-1; TRBD2 matches at 9 bases. The CDR3 has 16 amino acids. The junction had 9 bases not matched to a gene; V was cut back by 1 base and J by 8 bases. CDR1 is LGHNA, CDR2 YSLEER, per germline. The DNA for the CDR3 is TGCGCCAGCAGCCAAGGGGTCGCGGGGGGGCTCCATGAGCAGTTCTTC. This translates into CASSQGVAGGLHEQFF.

CDR3 in amino acids: CASSLGGRALTDEQFF. CDR3 DNA: TGTGCCAGCAGCTTAGGCGGACGGGCCCTGACGGATGAGCAGTTCTTC. V and J are TRBV7-2 and TRBJ2-1; no clear D. Trimming left V 1 base short and J 8 bases short, with 18 bases between. The germline V gene encodes CDR1 SGHTA and CDR2 FQGNSA. The CDR3 covers 16 residues. Complete variable domain (other parts from reference TRBV7-2 and TRBJ2-1): GAGVSQSPSNKVTEKGKDVELRCDPISGHTALYWYRQSLGQGLEFLIYFQGNSAPDKSGLPSDRFSAERTGGSVSTLTIQRTQQEDSAVYLCASSLGGRALTDEQFFGPGTRLTVL.

The genes are TRBV20-1 and TRBJ1-1, with D uncertain. The CDR3 has 11 amino acids. Germline CDR1 reads DFQATT; CDR2 reads SNEGSKA (reference sequence). V was pared by 6 bases and J by 0 bases, with 5 bases between. The CDR3 sequence is CSAEVNTEAFF. The CDR3 DNA reads as TGCAGTGCAGAGGTGAACACTGAAGCTTTCTTT.

The chain is built from TRBV4-1 and TRBJ2-2; 10 bases align to TRBD2. Germline CDR1 and CDR2: MGHRA and YSYEKL. The V and J ends lost 2 bases and 4 bases, in that order; junction bases with no gene match: 7. The CDR3 length is 17 residues. In DNA, the CDR3 is TGCGCCAGCAGCCAAAGCGGGGGGGCCGGTAGCACCGGGGAGCTGTTTTTT. Translation gives CASSQSGGAGSTGELFF.

The rearrangement uses TRBV5-1 and TRBJ2-2; weak D call: TRBD1 (6 bases). CDR1 and CDR2 from the germline V gene are SGHRS and YFSETQ. The V end lost 4 bases, the J end lost 1 base, and 11 bases lay between the germline ends. The CDR3 length is 15 residues. The CDR3 DNA follows: TGCGCCAGCAGCCCCCAGGACAGGAACACCGGGGAGCTGTTTTTT. This encodes CASSPQDRNTGELFF.

The genes are TRBV4-3 and TRBJ1-3, with 7 bases identical to TRBD1. The CDR3 length is 16 residues. The ends lost 5 bases at V and 1 base at J; junction bases unmatched: 8. Germline CDR1 LGHNA, CDR2 YSLEER. The CDR3 DNA reads TGCGCCAGCAGCTTAACAGGGGAAGGATCTGGAAACACCATATATTTT. Translation gives CASSLTGEGSGNTIYF.

The chain recombines TRBV27 with TRBJ1-4; D gene ambiguous. The V end lost 6 bases, the J end lost 0 bases, and 8 bases lay between the germline ends. In germline, CDR1 is MNHEY, CDR2 SMNVEV (reference sequence). The CDR3 loop spans 14 amino acids. This CDR3 reads CASSESATNEKLFF. Written as DNA, the CDR3 is TGTGCCAGCAGCGAAAGTGCAACTAATGAAAAACTGTTTTTT.

The V gene is TRBV4-1, the J gene TRBJ1-4; D gene unclear. Trimming pared 8 bases from V and 4 bases from J, leaving 11 bases between. Germline-derived CDR1 and CDR2 are MGHRA and YSYEKL. This CDR3 contains 13 residues. The CDR3 protein is CASGRDHNEKLFF. DNA of the CDR3: TGCGCCAGCGGGCGGGATCATAATGAAAAACTGTTTTTT.

The rearrangement links TRBV7-9 to TRBJ2-3; 10 bases fit TRBD2. CDR3 length equals 16 residues. CDR1 and CDR2 (germline): SEHNR, FQNEAQ (reference sequence). J lost 1 base, V lost 5 bases, and 6 bases had no gene match. For the CDR3, the DNA is TGTGCCAGCAGCCAAGGACTAGCGGCCCGCACAGATACGCAGTATTTT. As protein: CASSQGLAARTDTQYF.

This clone was seen more than once but under ten times. The gene calls are TRBV19 and TRBJ2-7, with 8 bases lining up with TRBD2. After removal of 3 bases from V and 0 bases from J, the junction contained 4 bases not matched to a gene. Germline V gene data show CDR1 as LNHDA and CDR2 as SQIVND (reference sequence). The CDR3 has 15 residues. CDR3 coding DNA: TGTGCCAGTAGTATCGGCGGGGGGCTCTCCTACGAGCAGTACTTC. Residues: CASSIGGGLSYEQYF.

The chain combines TRBV29-1 with TRBJ2-1; a weak D match, TRBD2 (5 bases). V was cut by 4 bases and J by 0 bases, with 16 bases left in between. This CDR3 comprises 16 residues. Germline V gene lookup returns CDR1 SQVTM and CDR2 ANQGSEA. The CDR3 spells CSVVFSGGSSYNEQFF. The CDR3 DNA follows: TGCAGCGTTGTTTTTTCGGGTGGGAGCTCCTACAATGAGCAGTTCTTC.